These 27 T cell receptor beta chains originate from one sample sequenced in a study of blood T cell repertoires in COVID-19. TCRdb's table, derived via immunoSEQ multiplex PCR, lists solely in-frame clones and lacks some. The sample shows around 37,000 clones, roughly nine tenths of them seen only once. The source material was peripheral blood. These receptor sequences come from a man aged 55 to 70 with acute or convalescent COVID-19.

This clone was picked up one time. The rearrangement joins TRBV19 to TRBJ2-4, with 11 bases matching TRBD2. CDR1 and CDR2 from the germline V gene are LNHDA and SQIVND (reference sequence). J was trimmed by 0 bases and V by 6 bases; bases with no gene match: 22. CDR3 length: 22 residues. The CDR3 bases are TGTGCCAGTAGCCCCACCCTTAGCGGGAGGGCCGGCTCACGGCTAGCCAAAAACATTCAGTACTTC. This translates into CASSPTLSGRAGSRLAKNIQYF. The full variable domain, in which reference TRBV19 and TRBJ2-4 provide the parts outside the CDR3, is DGGITQSPKYLFRKEGQNVTLSCEQNLNHDAMYWYRQDPGQGLRLIYYSQIVNDFQKGDIAEGYSVSREKKESFPLTVTSAQKNPTAFYLCASSPTLSGRAGSRLAKNIQYFGAGTRLSVL.

The rearrangement links TRBV4-1 to TRBJ1-4, with 7 bases fitting TRBD1. The CDR3 is made up of 17 amino acids. In germline, CDR1 is MGHRA, CDR2 YSYEKL. The junction had 9 bases not matched to a gene; V was cut back by 5 bases and J by 0 bases. The CDR3 coding sequence is TGCGCCAGCAGCGCCAGACAGGGTTTCGCAACTAATGAAAAACTGTTTTTT. It encodes CASSARQGFATNEKLFF.

The chain couples TRBV19 to TRBJ2-5; the D gene is possibly TRBD2 (5 bases). Germline CDR1 and CDR2: LNHDA and SQIVND (reference sequence). The CDR3 has 14 residues. V was shortened by 2 bases and J by 0 bases, with 7 bases between the two germline ends. The CDR3 here is CASSIQRNQETQYF. CDR3 DNA sequence: TGTGCCAGTAGTATACAGCGGAACCAAGAGACCCAGTACTTC.

The chain employs TRBV19 and TRBJ1-1; a weak D match, TRBD1 (5 bases). The CDR3 is 14 amino acids. Trimming took 5 bases from V and 5 from J, leaving 15 bases between them. Germline V gene data show CDR1 as LNHDA and CDR2 as SQIVND (reference sequence). The DNA of the CDR3 is TGTGCCAGTAGTCAAAGGGGAGGAGGGACTGAAGCTTTCTTT. Translating gives CASSQRGGGTEAFF.

This clone was recorded only once. The chain combines TRBV6-5 with TRBJ1-1, with D possibly TRBD1 on 5 matching bases. Germline-derived CDR1 and CDR2 are MNHEY and SVGAGI. This CDR3 has 12 amino acids. Trimming pared 6 bases from V and 1 base from J, leaving 6 bases between. DNA for the CDR3: TGTGCCAGCAGGGGGGGGAACACTGAAGCTTTCTTT. Protein: CASRGGNTEAFF.

The chain combines TRBV5-1 with TRBJ1-2, with 8 bases identical to TRBD1. The CDR3 covers 15 residues. Germline V gene lookup returns CDR1 SGHRS and CDR2 YFSETQ. The ends lost 4 bases at V and 6 bases at J; junction bases unmatched: 11. CDR3 sequence (DNA): TGCGCCAGCAGCCCGGCAGGACAGGGAATAAATGGCTACACCTTC. This encodes CASSPAGQGINGYTF.

The genes are TRBV6-5 and TRBJ2-1; D unclear. Trimming removed 6 bases at V and 7 bases at J, with 7 bases between. Germline V lookup: CDR1 MNHEY, CDR2 SVGAGI. The CDR3 totals 11 residues. CDR3 nucleotide sequence: TGTGCCAGCAGGCGGAAGAATGAGCAGTTCTTC. Encoded protein: CASRRKNEQFF.

J is TRBJ2-2 and V is TRBV29-1, with TRBD2 identical over 14 bases. V shed 3 bases and J 8 bases; nucleotides not matched to a gene: 11. CDR1 is SQVTM and CDR2 is ANQGSEA in the germline V gene. This CDR3 is 17 amino acids long. The CDR3: CSVEIPVGLAGVGELFF. Written as DNA, the CDR3 is TGCAGCGTTGAGATACCCGTGGGACTAGCGGGAGTAGGGGAGCTGTTTTTT.

V is TRBV7-8 and J is TRBJ1-5; 8 positions agree with TRBD1. This CDR3 contains 14 residues. The junction had 3 bases not matched to a gene; V was cut back by 3 bases and J by 5 bases. CDR1 SGHVS and CDR2 FQNEAQ come from the germline V gene. CDR3 loop: CASSFTGGDQPQHF. CDR3 DNA: TGTGCCAGCAGCTTCACAGGGGGGGATCAGCCCCAGCATTTT.

This clone was detected only a few times. V usage is TRBV5-1 and J usage is TRBJ1-3; TRBD1 is a possible D gene (5 bases). The length of the CDR3 is 16 residues. Germline V gene lookup returns CDR1 SGHRS and CDR2 YFSETQ. With 4 bases removed from V and 0 bases from J, the gap between germline ends came to 14 bases. CDR3 sequence: CASSTDRSSSGNTIYF. The CDR3 nucleotides read TGCGCCAGCAGCACCGACAGAAGCTCCTCTGGAAACACCATATATTTT.

The genes are TRBV7-9 and TRBJ2-2, with D perhaps matching TRBD2 (6 bases). The germline CDR1 and CDR2 sequences are SEHNR and FQNEAQ (reference sequence). The CDR3 length is 14 residues. Trimming stripped 8 bases from V and 2 bases from J, with 12 bases between. As DNA, the CDR3 is TGTGCCAGCGAGATAGCGGATAACACCGGGGAGCTGTTTTTT. It yields the protein CASEIADNTGELFF.

V usage is TRBV4-2 and J usage is TRBJ1-2, with 7 bases matching TRBD1. The germline CDR1 and CDR2 sequences are LGHNA and YNFKEQ. CDR3 length: 15 residues. Losses at the gene ends were 0 bases for V and 7 bases for J; bases not matched to a gene: 8. This chain's CDR3 is CASSQDKGAMVGYTF. The CDR3 bases are TGTGCCAGCAGCCAAGACAAGGGGGCAATGGTTGGCTACACCTTC.

V and J are TRBV5-1 and TRBJ2-4; D possibly corresponds to TRBD1 (6 bases). Germline CDR1 SGHRS, CDR2 YFSETQ. Trimming removed 3 bases at V and 0 bases at J, with 19 bases between. The CDR3 totals 18 residues. CDR3 sequence: CASSSRTRTGLAKNIQYF. Written as DNA, the CDR3 is TGCGCCAGCAGCTCCCGTACCCGAACAGGGTTAGCCAAAAACATTCAGTACTTC.

This sequence joins TRBV7-9 and TRBJ2-1, with TRBD2 matching over 11 bases. This CDR3 has 17 residues. CDR1 and CDR2 (germline): SEHNR, FQNEAQ (reference sequence). With 4 bases clipped from V and 4 bases from J, the junction kept 9 bases outside the gene matches. The CDR3 reads CASSSFAASGRYNEQFF. The CDR3 nucleotides read TGTGCCAGCAGCTCGTTCGCCGCTAGCGGGAGGTACAATGAGCAGTTCTTC.

This clone appeared a few times. The chain is built from TRBV5-1 and TRBJ2-2; 11 bases line up with TRBD1. Germline V gene data show CDR1 as SGHRS and CDR2 as YFSETQ. There are 15 residues in the CDR3. V dropped 2 bases and J dropped 7; count of bases not matched to a gene: 4. The CDR3 spells CASSFGQGAVGELFF. CDR3 DNA: TGCGCCAGCAGCTTCGGACAGGGGGCGGTCGGGGAGCTGTTTTTT.

The chain has TRBV5-4 and TRBJ2-1; 8 positions agree with TRBD2. The ends lost 4 bases at V and 4 bases at J; junction bases unmatched: 22. The CDR3 contains 20 residues. Looked up from germline, CDR1 is SGHNT and CDR2 is YYREEE (reference sequence). The chain's CDR3 is CASSPPRRGTREGVYNEQFF. CDR3 in DNA: TGTGCCAGCAGCCCCCCAAGGCGGGGCACTCGGGAGGGTGTTTACAATGAGCAGTTCTTC.

About this clone: Other DNA sequences of this sample code for an identical CDR3. This chain joins TRBV6-6 and TRBJ1-2; 7 bases map to TRBD1. Germline values: CDR1 MNHNY, CDR2 SVGAGI (reference sequence). This CDR3 is 15 amino acids long. After removal of 6 bases from V and 6 bases from J, the junction contained 13 bases not matched to a gene. CDR3 sequence (DNA): TGTGCCAGCAGCTACACTACGACAGGGCCGGATGGCTACACCTTC. Its protein is CASSYTTTGPDGYTF.

The gene calls are TRBV6-5 and TRBJ2-7; D is possibly TRBD1 (6 bases). V was clipped by 0 bases and J by 3 bases, with 15 bases between them. CDR3 length: 16 amino acids. Germline-derived CDR1 and CDR2 are MNHEY and SVGAGI. The CDR3: CASSYSVPGAYYEQYF. The CDR3 region has the DNA TGTGCCAGCAGTTACTCGGTCCCAGGGGCCTACTACGAGCAGTACTTC.

This rearrangement joins TRBV5-1 to TRBJ2-2; D call uncertain. V shed 0 bases and J shed 2 bases, with 8 bases lying between them. This CDR3 region has 15 residues. From germline, CDR1 is SGHRS and CDR2 YFSETQ. The CDR3 reads CASSLDPGNTGELFF. For the CDR3, the DNA is TGCGCCAGCAGCTTGGATCCAGGCAACACCGGGGAGCTGTTTTTT.

This chain uses TRBV9 with TRBJ1-3; unclear D gene. CDR1 and CDR2 from the germline V gene are SGDLS and YYNGEE. The CDR3 consists of 14 residues. V lost 5 bases to trimming and J lost 0 bases, with 9 bases between them. CDR3 protein: CASSRVSSGNTIYF. The CDR3 DNA is TGTGCCAGCAGTCGAGTTAGCTCTGGAAACACCATATATTTT.

V is TRBV9 and J is TRBJ2-1; TRBD1 is a possible D gene (6 bases). This CDR3 has 16 amino acids. The germline CDR1 and CDR2 sequences are SGDLS and YYNGEE. The V gene lost 4 bases and the J gene lost 7 bases, with 21 bases spanning the gap. The CDR3 here is CASSTRTVIEWNEQFF. CDR3 DNA: TGTGCCAGCAGCACCCGGACAGTGATTGAATGGAATGAGCAGTTCTTC.

The chain recombines TRBV5-4 with TRBJ2-1; possible D gene TRBD2, 6 bases. This CDR3 has 14 amino acids. V lost 6 bases and J lost 1, with 11 bases in between. CDR1 is SGHNT and CDR2 is YYREEE in the germline V gene (reference sequence). The CDR3 protein is CASTPGGSYNEQFF. The CDR3 nucleotides are TGTGCCAGCACGCCCGGGGGATCCTACAATGAGCAGTTCTTC.

This clone was picked up a small number of times. J is TRBJ2-3 and V is TRBV3-1 (or the pseudogene TRBV3-2), with D uncertain. The ends were cut back, 1 base at V and 2 bases at J, with 10 bases in the middle. CDR3 length: 15 amino acids. Germline V gene data show CDR1 as LGHDT and CDR2 as YNNKEL (reference sequence). The chain's CDR3 is CASSQGVYYTDTQYF. CDR3 DNA sequence: TGTGCCAGCAGCCAAGGCGTTTATTACACAGATACGCAGTATTTT.

The chain employs TRBV18 and TRBJ2-5, with 7 positions matching TRBD1. Trimming at V came to 3 bases and at J to 1 base, leaving 5 bases not matched to a gene. CDR1 and CDR2 from the germline V gene are KGHSH and LQKENI. This CDR3 region has 15 residues. The CDR3 here is CASSPYRDSQETQYF. CDR3 DNA sequence: TGTGCCAGCTCACCGTACCGGGACAGCCAAGAGACCCAGTACTTC.

The chain has TRBV5-6 and TRBJ2-2; 7 nucleotides line up with TRBD2. The CDR3 loop spans 14 amino acids. V gave up 2 bases and J gave up 3 bases; unmatched junction bases: 1. CDR1 and CDR2 from the germline V gene are SGHDT and YYEEEE. The CDR3 here is CASSLAGHTGELFF. The DNA of the CDR3 is TGTGCCAGCAGCTTAGCGGGACACACCGGGGAGCTGTTTTTT.

V is TRBV11-3 and J is TRBJ2-5; D unresolved. The CDR3 has 14 amino acids. Germline V gene data show CDR1 as SGHNT and CDR2 as YENEEA. Trimming pared 5 bases from V and 7 bases from J, leaving 17 bases between. The CDR3, as DNA: TGTGCCAGCAGCCTAGGTCCCACGCCGGGGACCCAGTACTTC. Translating gives CASSLGPTPGTQYF.

V gene TRBV5-1 combines with J gene TRBJ2-7; 8 nucleotides match TRBD1. The CDR3 spans 15 residues. V lost 2 bases, J lost 7 bases, and 11 bases stayed unmatched. CDR1 is SGHRS, CDR2 YFSETQ, per germline. The CDR3 DNA is TGCGCCAGCAGCTTAAGGGGTGGGACAGGTAGGGAGCAGTACTTC. Encoded protein: CASSLRGGTGREQYF.